This T cell receptor beta chain was captured by sequencing in a study of type 1 regulatory T cells. As concerns this clonotype: Its antigen remains unknown.

Graft donor-derived T-allo10 cells were described as host-alloantigen-specific, anergic, and alloantigen-specifically suppressive. MiXCR, run by TCRdb on the reads, gives a single entry per CDR3 protein. Among about 24,000 distinct CDR3 sequences listed, 72% were seen once. This receptor was obtained from a human donor in good health. Sequenced: cultured T cells, either the whole culture or a sorted T cell fraction (not recorded which). Indicated subset: Tr1-enriched cell product generated in vitro against host alloantigens.

CDR3 in amino acids: CASSPAGTPATNEKLFF. CDR3 in DNA: TGTGCCAGTAGTCCAGCCGGGACGCCCGCAACTAATGAAAAACTGTTTTTT. This rearrangement joins TRBV19 to TRBJ1-4; possibly TRBD1 for D (5 bases). V was trimmed by 5 bases and J by 0 bases, leaving 16 bases between them. The CDR3 is made up of 17 amino acids. From germline, CDR1 is LNHDA and CDR2 SQIVND (reference sequence).